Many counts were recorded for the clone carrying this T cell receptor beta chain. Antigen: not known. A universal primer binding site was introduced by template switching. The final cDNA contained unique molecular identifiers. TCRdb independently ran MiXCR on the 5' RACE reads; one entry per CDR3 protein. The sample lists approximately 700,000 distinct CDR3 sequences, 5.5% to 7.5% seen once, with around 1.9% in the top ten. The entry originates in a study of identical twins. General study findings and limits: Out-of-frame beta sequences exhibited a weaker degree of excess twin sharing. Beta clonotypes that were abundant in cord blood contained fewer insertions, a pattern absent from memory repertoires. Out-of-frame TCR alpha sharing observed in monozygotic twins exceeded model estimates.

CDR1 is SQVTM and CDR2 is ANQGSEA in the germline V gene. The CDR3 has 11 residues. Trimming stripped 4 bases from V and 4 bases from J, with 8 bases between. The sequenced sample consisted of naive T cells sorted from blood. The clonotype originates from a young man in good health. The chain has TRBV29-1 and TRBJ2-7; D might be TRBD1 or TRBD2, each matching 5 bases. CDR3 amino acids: CSVGEGYEQYF. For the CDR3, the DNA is TGCAGCGTTGGTGAGGGGTACGAGCAGTACTTC.